This T cell receptor beta chain was captured by sequencing in a study of cytomegalovirus exposure and HLA in healthy donors. This clone was recorded at least ten times. No antigen is known for it. This CDR3 spans 15 amino acids. V lost 6 bases to trimming and J lost 5 bases; unmatched junction nucleotides: 6. In germline, CDR1 is MNHNS, CDR2 SASEGT. Data came from immunoSEQ multiplex PCR; TCRdb stores just in-frame clones and leaves some out. The sample includes about 120,000 clones, more than 75% of them seen just once. Findings of the study overall: In vitro, a few CMV-associated chains proved specific for CMV antigens. Altogether, 160 or so TCR beta chains were recorded as cytomegalovirus-associated.

The receptor was isolated from a woman aged 25-40 years in good health and CMV-seronegative. The material sequenced was PBMCs. The V call is TRBV6-1, the J call TRBJ2-2; 10 positions match TRBD1. The DNA of the CDR3 is TGTGCCAGCAGACCCGACAGGGGGCAGACCGGGGAGCTGTTTTTT. It translates to CASRPDRGQTGELFF.